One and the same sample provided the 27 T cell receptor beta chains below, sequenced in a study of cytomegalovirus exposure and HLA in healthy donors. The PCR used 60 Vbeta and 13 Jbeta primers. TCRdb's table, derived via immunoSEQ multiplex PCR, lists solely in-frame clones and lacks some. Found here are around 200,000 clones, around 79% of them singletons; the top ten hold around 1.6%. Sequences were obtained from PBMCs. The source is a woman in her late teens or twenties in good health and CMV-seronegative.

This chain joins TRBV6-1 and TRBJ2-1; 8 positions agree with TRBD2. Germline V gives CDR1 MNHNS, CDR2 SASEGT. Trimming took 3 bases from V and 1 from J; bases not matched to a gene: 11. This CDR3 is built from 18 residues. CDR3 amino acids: CASSDRYGSGGSYNEQFF. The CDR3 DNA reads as TGTGCCAGCAGTGATCGTTATGGGAGCGGGGGTTCCTACAATGAGCAGTTCTTC.

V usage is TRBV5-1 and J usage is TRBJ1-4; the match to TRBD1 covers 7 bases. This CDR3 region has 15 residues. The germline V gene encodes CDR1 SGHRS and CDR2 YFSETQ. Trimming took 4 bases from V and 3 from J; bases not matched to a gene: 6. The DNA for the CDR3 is TGCGCCAGCAGCCCGTGGACAGGCTCTAATGAAAAACTGTTTTTT. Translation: CASSPWTGSNEKLFF.

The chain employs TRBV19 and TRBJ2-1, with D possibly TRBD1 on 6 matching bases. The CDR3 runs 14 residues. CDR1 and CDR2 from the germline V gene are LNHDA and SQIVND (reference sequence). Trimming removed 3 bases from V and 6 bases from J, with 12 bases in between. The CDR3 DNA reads TGTGCCAGTAGTATCCCACAGGGTATCAATGAGCAGTTCTTC. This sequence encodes CASSIPQGINEQFF.

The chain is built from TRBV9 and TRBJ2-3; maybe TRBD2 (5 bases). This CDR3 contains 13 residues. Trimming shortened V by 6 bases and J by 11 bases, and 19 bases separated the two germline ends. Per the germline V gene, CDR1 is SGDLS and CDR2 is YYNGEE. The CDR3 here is CASKRSQAGRQYF. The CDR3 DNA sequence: TGTGCCAGCAAACGCAGTCAGGCTGGGAGGCAGTATTTT.

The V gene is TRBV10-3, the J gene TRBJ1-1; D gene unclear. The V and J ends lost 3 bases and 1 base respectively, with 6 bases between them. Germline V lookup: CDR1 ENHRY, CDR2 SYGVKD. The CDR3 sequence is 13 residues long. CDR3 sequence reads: CAISDPTNTEAFF. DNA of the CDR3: TGTGCCATCAGTGACCCTACGAACACTGAAGCTTTCTTT.

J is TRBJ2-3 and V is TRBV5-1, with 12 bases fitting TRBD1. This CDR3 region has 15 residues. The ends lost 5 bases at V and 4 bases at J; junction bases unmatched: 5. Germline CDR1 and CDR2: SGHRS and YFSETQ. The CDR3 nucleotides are TGCGCCAGCAGTCAGGGACAGGGGGCGGCAGATACGCAGTATTTT. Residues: CASSQGQGAADTQYF.

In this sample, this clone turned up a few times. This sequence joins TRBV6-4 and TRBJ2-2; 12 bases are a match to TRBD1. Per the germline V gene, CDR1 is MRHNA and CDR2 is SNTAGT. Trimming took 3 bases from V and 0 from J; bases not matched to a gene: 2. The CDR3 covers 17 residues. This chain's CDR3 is CASSEGTGGANTGELFF. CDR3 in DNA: TGTGCCAGCAGTGAAGGGACAGGGGGCGCGAACACCGGGGAGCTGTTTTTT.

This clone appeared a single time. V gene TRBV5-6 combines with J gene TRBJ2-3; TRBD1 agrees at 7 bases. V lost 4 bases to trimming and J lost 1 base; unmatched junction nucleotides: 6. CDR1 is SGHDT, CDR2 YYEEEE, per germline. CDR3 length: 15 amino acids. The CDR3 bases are TGTGCCAGCAGCACGGGACAGTTCGGCACAGATACGCAGTATTTT. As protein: CASSTGQFGTDTQYF.

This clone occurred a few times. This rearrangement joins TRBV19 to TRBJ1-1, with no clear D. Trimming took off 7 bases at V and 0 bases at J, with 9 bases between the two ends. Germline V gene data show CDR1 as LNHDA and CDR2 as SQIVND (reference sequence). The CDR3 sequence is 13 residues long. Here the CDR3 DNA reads TGTGCCAGTATGGTACAGCTGAACACTGAAGCTTTCTTT. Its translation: CASMVQLNTEAFF.

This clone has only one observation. CDR3 nucleotide sequence: TGTGCCAGCAGCTCGTCGGCAGGTACCATGAACACTGAAGCTTTCTTT. Residues: CASSSSAGTMNTEAFF. This rearrangement joins TRBV7-6 to TRBJ1-1; D is undetermined. The CDR3 is 16 amino acids. Trimming shortened V by 4 bases and J by 0 bases, and 15 bases separated the two germline ends. Germline V CDR1 and CDR2: SGHVS, FNYEAQ.

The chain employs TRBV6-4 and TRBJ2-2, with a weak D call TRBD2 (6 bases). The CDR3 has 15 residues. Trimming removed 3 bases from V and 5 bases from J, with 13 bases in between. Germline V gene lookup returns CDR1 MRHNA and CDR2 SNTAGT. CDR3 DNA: TGTGCCAGCAGTGAGTTAGCGGAGGGAACCGGGGAGCTGTTTTTT. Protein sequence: CASSELAEGTGELFF.

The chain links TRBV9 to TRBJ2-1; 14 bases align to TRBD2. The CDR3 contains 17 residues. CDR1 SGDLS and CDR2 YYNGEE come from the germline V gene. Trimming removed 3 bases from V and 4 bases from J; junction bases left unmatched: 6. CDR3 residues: CASSARLAGGPYNEQFF. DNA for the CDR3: TGTGCCAGCAGCGCAAGACTAGCGGGAGGGCCGTACAATGAGCAGTTCTTC.

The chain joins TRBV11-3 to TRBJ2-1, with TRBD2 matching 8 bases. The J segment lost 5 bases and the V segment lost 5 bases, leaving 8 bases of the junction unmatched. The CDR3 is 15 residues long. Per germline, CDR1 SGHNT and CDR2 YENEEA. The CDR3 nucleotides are TGTGCCAGCAGCCGCGGGACTAGTCTCAACAATGAGCAGTTCTTC. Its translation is CASSRGTSLNNEQFF. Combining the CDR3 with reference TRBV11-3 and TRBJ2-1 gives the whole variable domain EAGVVQSPRYKIIEKKQPVAFWCNPISGHNTLYWYLQNLGQGPELLIRYENEEAVDDSQLPKDRFSAERLKGVDSTLKIQPAELGDSAVYLCASSRGTSLNNEQFFGPGTRLTVL.

The CDR3 DNA is TGTGCCAGCAGCTTAGTGATCCCCCGGGACAGGCTTAACTATGGCTACACCTTC. Protein: CASSLVIPRDRLNYGYTF. The chain combines TRBV11-3 with TRBJ1-2, with 8 bases matching TRBD1. From germline, CDR1 is SGHNT and CDR2 YENEEA. This CDR3 region has 18 residues. V lost 1 base, J lost 1 base, and 11 bases stayed unmatched.

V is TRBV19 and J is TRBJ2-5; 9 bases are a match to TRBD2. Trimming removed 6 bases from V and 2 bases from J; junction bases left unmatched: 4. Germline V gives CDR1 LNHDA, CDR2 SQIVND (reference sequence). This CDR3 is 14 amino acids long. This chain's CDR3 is CASSRTSGQETQYF. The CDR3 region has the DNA TGTGCCAGTAGCCGTACTAGCGGGCAAGAGACCCAGTACTTC.

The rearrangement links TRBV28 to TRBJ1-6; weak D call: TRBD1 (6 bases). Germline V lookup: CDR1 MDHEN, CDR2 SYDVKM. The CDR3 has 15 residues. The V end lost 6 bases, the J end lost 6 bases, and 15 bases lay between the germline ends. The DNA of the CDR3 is TGTGCCAGCAGGCGAGGGGACACCATTAATTCACCCCTCCACTTT. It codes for CASRRGDTINSPLHF.

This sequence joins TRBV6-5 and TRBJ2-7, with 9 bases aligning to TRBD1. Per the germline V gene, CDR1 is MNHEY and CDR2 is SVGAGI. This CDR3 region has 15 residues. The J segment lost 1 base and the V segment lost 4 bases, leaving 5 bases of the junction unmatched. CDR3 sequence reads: CASSFRDRVSYEQYF. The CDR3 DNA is TGTGCCAGCAGTTTCCGGGACAGGGTTTCCTACGAGCAGTACTTC.

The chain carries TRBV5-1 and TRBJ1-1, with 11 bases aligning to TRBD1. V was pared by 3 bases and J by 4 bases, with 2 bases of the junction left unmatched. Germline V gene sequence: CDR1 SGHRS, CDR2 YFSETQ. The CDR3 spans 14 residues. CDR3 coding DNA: TGCGCCAGCAGCTCGGGGACAGGGGGCACTGAAGCTTTCTTT. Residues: CASSSGTGGTEAFF.

In DNA, the CDR3 is TGTGCCAGCGGTCGACTAGCGGCTAGCACAGATACGCAGTATTTT. It specifies CASGRLAASTDTQYF. The rearrangement uses TRBV9 and TRBJ2-3; 9 positions match TRBD2. The CDR3 is made up of 15 amino acids. The V and J ends lost 7 bases and 0 bases, in that order; junction bases with no gene match: 6. CDR1 is SGDLS and CDR2 is YYNGEE in the germline V gene. The whole variable domain, filled in from reference TRBV9 and TRBJ2-3, reads DSGVTQTPKHLITATGQRVTLRCSPRSGDLSVYWYQQSLDQGLQFLIQYYNGEERAKGNILERFSAQQFPDLHSELNLSSLELGDSALYFCASGRLAASTDTQYFGPGTRLTVL.

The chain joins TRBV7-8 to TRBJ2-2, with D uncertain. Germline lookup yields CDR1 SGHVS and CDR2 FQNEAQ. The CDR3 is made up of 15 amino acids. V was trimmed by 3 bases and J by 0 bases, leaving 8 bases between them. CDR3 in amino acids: CASSLQVSNTGELFF. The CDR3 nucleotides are TGTGCCAGCAGCTTGCAGGTTTCGAACACCGGGGAGCTGTTTTTT.

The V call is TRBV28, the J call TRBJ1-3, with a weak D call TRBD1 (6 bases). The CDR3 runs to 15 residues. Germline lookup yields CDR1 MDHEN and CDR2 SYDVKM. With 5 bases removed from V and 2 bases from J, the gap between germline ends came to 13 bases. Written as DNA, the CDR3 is TGTGCCAGCAGTGATTCCGGGGGGCCTGGAAACACCATATATTTT. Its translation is CASSDSGGPGNTIYF. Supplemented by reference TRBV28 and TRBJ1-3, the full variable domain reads DVKVTQSSRYLVKRTGEKVFLECVQDMDHENMFWYRQDPGLGLRLIYFSYDVKMKEKGDIPEGYSVSREKKERFSLILESASTNQTSMYLCASSDSGGPGNTIYFGEGSWLTVV.

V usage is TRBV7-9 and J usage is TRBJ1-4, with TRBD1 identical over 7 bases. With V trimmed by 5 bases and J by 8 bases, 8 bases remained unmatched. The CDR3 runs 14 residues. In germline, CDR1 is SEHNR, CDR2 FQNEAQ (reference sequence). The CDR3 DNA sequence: TGTGCCAGCAGCCCCCGGACCAGGGGGGAAAAACTGTTTTTT. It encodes CASSPRTRGEKLFF.

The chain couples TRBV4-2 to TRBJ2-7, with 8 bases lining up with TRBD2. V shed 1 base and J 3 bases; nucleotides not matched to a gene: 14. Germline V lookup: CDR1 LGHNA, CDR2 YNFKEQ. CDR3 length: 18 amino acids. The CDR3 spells CASSQAFEGSGINYEQYF. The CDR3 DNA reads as TGTGCCAGCAGCCAAGCATTTGAGGGTAGCGGGATCAACTACGAGCAGTACTTC.

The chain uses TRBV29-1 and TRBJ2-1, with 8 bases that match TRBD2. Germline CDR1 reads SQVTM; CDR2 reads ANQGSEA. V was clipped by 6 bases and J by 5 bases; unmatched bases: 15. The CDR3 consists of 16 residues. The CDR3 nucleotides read TGCAGCGTCCTCAAACCGGGACTAGAAGTGAACAATGAGCAGTTCTTC. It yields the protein CSVLKPGLEVNNEQFF.

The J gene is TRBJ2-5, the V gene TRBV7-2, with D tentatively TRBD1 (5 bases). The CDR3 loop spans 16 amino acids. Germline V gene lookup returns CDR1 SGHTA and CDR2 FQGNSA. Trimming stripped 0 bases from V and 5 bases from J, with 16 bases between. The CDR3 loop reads CASSLARQGGIETQYF. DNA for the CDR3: TGTGCCAGCAGCTTAGCGAGGCAGGGTGGGATCGAGACCCAGTACTTC. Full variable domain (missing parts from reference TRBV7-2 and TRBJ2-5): GAGVSQSPSNKVTEKGKDVELRCDPISGHTALYWYRQSLGQGLEFLIYFQGNSAPDKSGLPSDRFSAERTGGSVSTLTIQRTQQEDSAVYLCASSLARQGGIETQYFGPGTRLLVL.

DNA of the CDR3: TGTGCCAGTGGAACAGGGGGCCGGATCAACGAGCAGTACTTC. Amino acid sequence: CASGTGGRINEQYF. The V call is TRBV19, the J call TRBJ2-7; 9 bases align to TRBD1. The J segment lost 5 bases and the V segment lost 8 bases, leaving 10 bases of the junction unmatched. The CDR3 consists of 14 residues. CDR1 and CDR2 from the germline V gene are LNHDA and SQIVND (reference sequence).

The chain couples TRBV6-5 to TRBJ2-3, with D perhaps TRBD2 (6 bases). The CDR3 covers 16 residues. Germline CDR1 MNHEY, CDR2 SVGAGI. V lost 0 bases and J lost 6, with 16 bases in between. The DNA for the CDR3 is TGTGCCAGCAGTTACTCGCGTTCGACTGGGGGGGATACGCAGTATTTT. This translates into CASSYSRSTGGDTQYF.